These 25 T cell receptor beta chains came from one sample sequenced in a study of blood T cell repertoires in COVID-19. TCRdb's table, derived via immunoSEQ multiplex PCR, lists solely in-frame clones and lacks some. The table includes some 430,000 clones, about nine tenths detected once. The sequencing sample was made of PBMCs or T cells enriched from blood (not recorded which). The receptors were sampled from a young man who had recovered from COVID-19.

V gene TRBV7-8 combines with J gene TRBJ2-2, with D possibly TRBD1 on 5 matching bases. Germline-derived CDR1 and CDR2 are SGHVS and FQNEAQ. V was trimmed by 6 bases and J by 0 bases, leaving 11 bases between them. This CDR3 comprises 15 residues. The CDR3 spells CASSTTATNTGELFF. The CDR3 nucleotides are TGTGCCAGCAGTACGACAGCTACGAACACCGGGGAGCTGTTTTTT.

The genes are TRBV4-1 and TRBJ2-2, with a tentative D call TRBD2 (6 bases). The CDR3 loop spans 17 amino acids. Trimming took off 0 bases at V and 2 bases at J, with 13 bases between the two ends. The germline V gene encodes CDR1 MGHRA and CDR2 YSYEKL. CDR3 bases: TGCGCCAGCAGCCAAGATCTCAGCGGGCTCAACACCGGGGAGCTGTTTTTT. It yields the protein CASSQDLSGLNTGELFF.

The rearrangement links TRBV15 to TRBJ1-3; 10 bases agree with TRBD1. Per germline, CDR1 LNHNV and CDR2 YYDKDF (reference sequence). The CDR3 runs 17 residues. The ends lost 2 bases at V and 4 bases at J; junction bases unmatched: 8. CDR3 in amino acids: CATSRNIDRGLGNTIYF. CDR3 bases: TGTGCCACCAGCAGAAATATAGACAGGGGGCTAGGAAACACCATATATTTT.

The chain recombines TRBV5-1 with TRBJ1-5; a weak D match, TRBD1 (6 bases). V dropped 6 bases and J dropped 0 bases, with 13 bases sitting between them. Looked up from germline, CDR1 is SGHRS and CDR2 is YFSETQ. CDR3 size: 15 residues. CDR3 sequence: CASKAGDSSNQPQHF. The CDR3 DNA reads as TGCGCCAGCAAAGCAGGGGATTCTAGCAATCAGCCCCAGCATTTT.

V usage is TRBV6-1 and J usage is TRBJ1-2; no clear D gene. V lost 2 bases and J lost 8, with 18 bases in between. The CDR3 extends over 15 amino acids. Germline values: CDR1 MNHNS, CDR2 SASEGT. DNA of the CDR3: TGTGCCAGCAGTGAAACTGGGTTGACGCCTAGGGGCTACACCTTC. Its translation is CASSETGLTPRGYTF.

The table lists this clone with a count of one. The rearrangement links TRBV5-6 to TRBJ1-1; TRBD1 is a possible D gene (5 bases). The CDR3 has 14 residues. Trimming left V 3 bases short and J 1 base short, with 10 bases between. Germline V gene data show CDR1 as SGHDT and CDR2 as YYEEEE. CDR3 bases: TGTGCCAGCAGCTCGATAGGACAGAACACTGAAGCTTTCTTT. Protein product: CASSSIGQNTEAFF.

The chain is built from TRBV5-1 and TRBJ1-2; D gene uncertain. Germline values: CDR1 SGHRS, CDR2 YFSETQ. This CDR3 spans 14 amino acids. The V end was cut by 2 bases, the J end by 4 bases, with 12 bases between. CDR3 sequence (DNA): TGCGCCAGCAGCTTTGAGGGTGGAAGCTATGGCTACACCTTC. Translation gives CASSFEGGSYGYTF.

The rearrangement joins TRBV6-5 to TRBJ1-4; D unresolved. Germline V gene sequence: CDR1 MNHEY, CDR2 SVGAGI. The germline V and J ends were trimmed by 6 bases and 4 bases, with 12 bases remaining between them. There are 14 residues in the CDR3. The CDR3 sequence is CASSLAGHNEKLFF. CDR3 in DNA: TGTGCCAGCAGCCTGGCAGGTCATAATGAAAAACTGTTTTTT.

The chain joins TRBV5-1 to TRBJ1-4; maybe TRBD1 (5 bases). The germline V and J ends were trimmed by 3 bases and 7 bases, with 13 bases remaining between them. There are 14 residues in the CDR3. The germline gives CDR1 SGHRS, CDR2 YFSETQ. CDR3 sequence (DNA): TGCGCCAGCAGCTCTGAAGGCAGGGCTGAAAAACTGTTTTTT. Translation gives CASSSEGRAEKLFF.

The chain employs TRBV20-1 and TRBJ1-1; D unclear. The CDR3 has 13 amino acids. CDR1 is DFQATT, CDR2 SNEGSKA, per germline (reference sequence). Trimming stripped 3 bases from V and 1 base from J, with 9 bases between. The CDR3 here is CSASRGANTEAFF. In DNA, the CDR3 is TGCAGTGCTAGTCGGGGAGCGAACACTGAAGCTTTCTTT.

This sequence joins TRBV5-8 and TRBJ2-5; D unclear. In germline, CDR1 is SGHTS, CDR2 YDEGEE. The CDR3 length is 13 residues. The germline V and J ends were trimmed by 0 bases and 5 bases, with 8 bases remaining between them. In DNA, the CDR3 is TGTGCCAGCAGCTTGGTGGGCCCGGAGACCCAGTACTTC. It codes for CASSLVGPETQYF.

V and J are TRBV5-4 and TRBJ2-5, with TRBD1 as a possible D gene (6 bases). Trimming removed 4 bases at V and 2 bases at J, with 12 bases between. The CDR3 is 14 amino acids. Germline-derived CDR1 and CDR2 are SGHNT and YYREEE (reference sequence). The CDR3 sequence: CASSLGRGQETQYF. The CDR3 nucleotides read TGTGCCAGCAGCCTGGGAAGGGGGCAAGAGACCCAGTACTTC.

The J gene is TRBJ2-7, the V gene TRBV18, with 7 bases lining up with TRBD1. Per the germline V gene, CDR1 is KGHSH and CDR2 is LQKENI. Trimming at V came to 3 bases and at J to 2 bases, leaving 10 bases not matched to a gene. The CDR3 has 16 residues. CDR3 bases: TGTGCCAGCTCACCTTATGGACGGACAGGACCCTACGAGCAGTACTTC. Encoded protein: CASSPYGRTGPYEQYF.

This chain joins TRBV29-1 and TRBJ1-2; D unclear. Germline V gene data show CDR1 as SQVTM and CDR2 as ANQGSEA. There are 12 residues in the CDR3. V was pared by 6 bases and J by 4 bases, with 12 bases between. CDR3 loop: CSVVHVAYGYTF. CDR3 DNA sequence: TGCAGCGTGGTACATGTGGCCTATGGCTACACCTTC.

CDR3 residues: CASSLSAGGDYNSPLHF. CDR3 bases: TGTGCCAGCAGCTTGTCGGCAGGGGGCGACTATAATTCACCCCTCCACTTT. This sequence joins TRBV5-4 and TRBJ1-6; 8 bases map to TRBD1. Germline V gene sequence: CDR1 SGHNT, CDR2 YYREEE (reference sequence). Trimming removed 1 base from V and 3 bases from J; junction bases left unmatched: 6. The length of the CDR3 is 17 residues.

The CDR3 is CASSLDSNYGYTF. The CDR3 nucleotides read TGTGCCAGCAGTTTAGACAGCAACTATGGCTACACCTTC. This chain links TRBV12-3 or TRBV12-4 with TRBJ1-2; D call uncertain. V was trimmed by 1 base and J by 2 bases, leaving 5 bases between them. The CDR3 totals 13 residues.

The rearrangement joins TRBV2 to TRBJ2-7; 7 nucleotides agree with TRBD1. The junction had 3 bases not matched to a gene; V was cut back by 1 base and J by 0 bases. The CDR3 has 15 residues. CDR1 and CDR2 (germline): SNHLY, FYNNEI. CDR3 residues: CASSEGPGGSYEQYF. CDR3 bases: TGTGCCAGCAGTGAAGGCCCAGGGGGCTCCTACGAGCAGTACTTC.

The V gene is TRBV6-5, the J gene TRBJ2-2, with 8 bases identical to TRBD1. Germline lookup yields CDR1 MNHEY and CDR2 SVGAGI. The CDR3 extends over 14 amino acids. The V gene end was trimmed by 6 bases and the J gene end by 7 bases; junction bases not matched to a gene: 7. The CDR3: CASRDDRGGGELFF. CDR3 nucleotide sequence: TGTGCCAGCAGAGACGACAGGGGAGGCGGGGAGCTGTTTTTT.

The chain carries TRBV9 and TRBJ1-4, with TRBD1 identical over 9 bases. The CDR3 length is 16 residues. The germline CDR1 and CDR2 sequences are SGDLS and YYNGEE. V shed 6 bases, J shed 8 bases, and the junction held 14 bases outside the gene matches. In nucleotides, the CDR3 is TGTGCCAGCACTCGTTCCGGGACAGGGTGGAGAGAAAAACTGTTTTTT. It encodes CASTRSGTGWREKLFF.

On this clone: The same CDR3 can be traced to other DNA sequences in this sample. This sequence joins TRBV28 and TRBJ1-1; D possibly corresponds to TRBD1 (6 bases). Trimming stripped 2 bases from V and 5 bases from J, with 15 bases between. The CDR3 runs 15 residues. Per germline, CDR1 MDHEN and CDR2 SYDVKM. CDR3 amino acids: CASSLGGTGSTEAFF. Written as DNA, the CDR3 is TGTGCCAGCAGTTTAGGGGGCACAGGGAGTACTGAAGCTTTCTTT.

The V call is TRBV10-3, the J call TRBJ2-7, with D possibly TRBD2 on 6 matching bases. Trimming took 4 bases from V and 0 from J, leaving 13 bases between them. The CDR3 is 15 residues long. In germline, CDR1 is ENHRY, CDR2 SYGVKD. CDR3 region: CAISGGLLSSYEQYF. The CDR3 nucleotides are TGTGCCATCAGTGGGGGACTTCTTAGCTCCTACGAGCAGTACTTC.

This chain uses TRBV7-9 with TRBJ1-1; no clear D gene. In germline, CDR1 is SEHNR, CDR2 FQNEAQ (reference sequence). The CDR3 length is 15 residues. V shed 1 base and J shed 3 bases, with 12 bases lying between them. Written as DNA, the CDR3 is TGTGCCAGCAGCTTAGTCTGGGCGCGGGACACTGAAGCTTTCTTT. Protein sequence: CASSLVWARDTEAFF. Together with reference TRBV7-9 and TRBJ1-1, the CDR3 gives the full variable domain: DTGVSQNPRHKITKRGQNVTFRCDPISEHNRLYWYRQTLGQGPEFLTYFQNEAQLEKSRLLSDRFSAERPKGSFSTLEIQRTEQGDSAMYLCASSLVWARDTEAFFGQGTRLTVV.

V is TRBV19 and J is TRBJ1-6; unclear D gene. Between the trimmed V and J ends, which lost 5 bases and 4 bases, there was a span of 6 bases. There are 13 residues in the CDR3. Germline-derived CDR1 and CDR2 are LNHDA and SQIVND (reference sequence). The CDR3 sequence: CASSGLYNSPLHF. In DNA, the CDR3 is TGTGCCAGTAGTGGACTATATAATTCACCCCTCCACTTT.

The rearrangement uses TRBV2 and TRBJ1-5; no clear D. The CDR3 consists of 14 residues. Deletions cut 6 bases from V and 5 bases from J, with 14 bases between. Germline V CDR1 and CDR2: SNHLY, FYNNEI. The CDR3 region is CASRALGVDQPQHF. The CDR3 DNA is TGTGCCAGCAGGGCCTTGGGAGTTGATCAGCCCCAGCATTTT.

The rearrangement links TRBV20-1 to TRBJ1-1, with a tentative D call TRBD1 (5 bases). Trimming left V 2 bases short and J 14 bases short, with 15 bases between. Germline V gene lookup returns CDR1 DFQATT and CDR2 SNEGSKA (reference sequence). CDR3 length: 11 residues. In nucleotides, the CDR3 is TGCAGTGCTAGACAGACAGCCACCATGTTCTTT. This encodes CSARQTATMFF.